This T cell receptor (beta chain) was sequenced during a study of beta chain features in type 1 diabetes. About the research overall: Sorted cells numbering around 100,000,000 were examined across all samples.

This CDR3 region has 18 residues. V dropped 5 bases and J dropped 5; count of bases not matched to a gene: 21. Study-level points and caveats: For Type 1 diabetes patients, all four CD4+ subsets carried TCRB CDR3s that were moderately but significantly shorter. Across patients, naive, central memory and Treg TCRB repertoires exhibited apparently greater similarity than was observed across healthy donors. Sequencing the cDNA could make cells with high TCR expression show up more than they should.

Turning to this clone: Its antigen remains unidentified.

Via the markers CD45RO/CCR7/CD25/CD127/CD95/CD27, stem cell-like memory, regulatory, central memory and naive CD4+ cells were sorted. Sequenced material consisted of expressed TCRB transcripts (all of the isolated RNA was reverse transcribed). The table came from immunoSEQ multiplex PCR; TCRdb's copy has only in-frame clones and leaves some out. This sample has some 360,000 clones, with around 9.6% found just once. The specimen was central memory CD4+ T cells from blood. The source of this sequence is a man between 25 and 39 years old with type 1 diabetes. This chain joins TRBV5-3 and TRBJ2-7, with TRBD2 matching 8 bases. TRBV5-3 counts as an open reading frame of uncertain function. In DNA form, the CDR3 reads TGTGCCAGAAGTCTCCCTCTTAGATCGGGAGGGTCCCCAGACGAGCAGTACTTC. It is translated as CARSLPLRSGGSPDEQYF.